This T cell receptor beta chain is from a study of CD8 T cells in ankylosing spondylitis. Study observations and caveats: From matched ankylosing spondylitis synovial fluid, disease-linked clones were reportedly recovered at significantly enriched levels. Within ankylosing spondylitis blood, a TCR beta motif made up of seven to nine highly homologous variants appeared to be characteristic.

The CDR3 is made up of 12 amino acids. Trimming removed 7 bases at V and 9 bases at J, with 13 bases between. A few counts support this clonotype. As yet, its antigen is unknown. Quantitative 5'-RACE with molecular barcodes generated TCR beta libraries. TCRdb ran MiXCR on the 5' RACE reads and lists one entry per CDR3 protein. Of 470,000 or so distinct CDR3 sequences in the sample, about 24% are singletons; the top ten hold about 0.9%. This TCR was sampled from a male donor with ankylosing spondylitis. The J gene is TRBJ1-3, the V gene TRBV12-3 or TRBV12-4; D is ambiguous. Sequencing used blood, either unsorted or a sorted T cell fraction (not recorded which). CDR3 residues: CASNQITGTIYF. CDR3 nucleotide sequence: TGTGCCAGCAACCAAATCACGGGCACCATATATTTT.